The 9 T cell receptor beta chains in this list originate from one sample, sequenced in a study of graft-versus-host responses after intestinal transplantation. Profiling relied on immunoSEQ multiplex PCR, and the TCRdb table lists in-frame clones only, not all of them. The table includes roughly 20,000 clones, about 89% detected once. The sample here was PBMCs, taken approximately 230 days after intestinal transplant. Receptors were obtained from a human patient who received an intestinal transplant, so some T cells may come from the graft donor.

V is TRBV5-4 and J is TRBJ1-3; D unresolved. CDR1 and CDR2 (germline): SGHNT, YYREEE (reference sequence). The CDR3 runs 14 residues. Trimming removed 4 bases from V and 0 bases from J, with 8 bases in between. The CDR3 loop reads CASSKQASGNTIYF. The CDR3 nucleotides are TGTGCCAGCAGCAAGCAGGCCTCTGGAAACACCATATATTTT. Variable domain in full (rest from reference TRBV5-4 and TRBJ1-3): ETGVTQSPTHLIKTRGQQVTLRCSSQSGHNTVSWYQQALGQGPQFIFQYYREEENGRGNFPPRFSGLQFPNYSSELNVNALELDDSALYLCASSKQASGNTIYFGEGSWLTVV.

The genes are TRBV4-2 and TRBJ2-2; unclear D gene. Per germline, CDR1 LGHNA and CDR2 YNFKEQ. Trimming stripped 0 bases from V and 7 bases from J, with 12 bases between. The CDR3 length is 15 residues. CDR3 DNA sequence: TGTGCCAGCAGCCAAGATTTAGTCCCTAGCGGGGAGCTGTTTTTT. It is translated as CASSQDLVPSGELFF.

The rearrangement uses TRBV4-1 and TRBJ2-7, with D possibly TRBD1 on 5 matching bases. The CDR3 sequence is 15 residues long. Germline V CDR1 and CDR2: MGHRA, YSYEKL. The V and J ends lost 4 bases and 3 bases respectively, with 16 bases between them. CDR3 bases: TGCGCCAGCAGCCGAGCTGCAGGGAACCTCTACGAGCAGTACTTC. Its protein product is CASSRAAGNLYEQYF.

The chain couples TRBV4-1 to TRBJ1-1; D unresolved. With 3 bases removed from V and 3 bases from J, the gap between germline ends came to 14 bases. The CDR3 covers 15 residues. The germline V gene encodes CDR1 MGHRA and CDR2 YSYEKL. The CDR3 sequence is CASSHLRAGHTEAFF. CDR3 DNA sequence: TGCGCCAGCAGCCATCTCCGTGCTGGGCACACTGAAGCTTTCTTT.

The J gene is TRBJ1-5, the V gene TRBV6-5; 12 bases map to TRBD1. V shed 6 bases, J shed 3 bases, and the junction held 0 bases outside the gene matches. The CDR3 spans 14 residues. The germline CDR1 and CDR2 sequences are MNHEY and SVGAGI. This CDR3 is CASRGQGANQPQHF. In nucleotides, the CDR3 is TGTGCCAGCAGGGGACAGGGGGCCAATCAGCCCCAGCATTTT.

This chain joins TRBV6-1 and TRBJ1-1, with D possibly being TRBD1 (6 bases). Per the germline V gene, CDR1 is MNHNS and CDR2 is SASEGT. The V end lost 4 bases, the J end lost 5 bases, and 14 bases lay between the germline ends. This CDR3 has 14 residues. The CDR3 DNA reads TGTGCCAGCAGTGCCCTAAGGGGGGGAACTGAAGCTTTCTTT. This codes for CASSALRGGTEAFF.

The genes are TRBV5-6 and TRBJ2-5; D is undetermined. TRBJ2-7 matches the DNA end more closely, so the J call is doubtful. Germline V gene data show CDR1 as SGHDT and CDR2 as YYEEEE. This CDR3 comprises 13 residues. CDR3 DNA: TGTGCCAGCAGCTTTGTCCCTAAGGACGAGCAGTACTTC. This sequence encodes CASSFVPKDEQYF.

The chain employs TRBV5-6 and TRBJ1-5; a weak D match, TRBD1 (6 bases). Germline CDR1 and CDR2: SGHDT and YYEEEE. Trimming took 3 bases from V and 7 from J, leaving 14 bases between them. This CDR3 has 14 amino acids. The CDR3 spells CASSYPQGRQPQHF. The CDR3 DNA reads TGTGCCAGCAGCTACCCACAGGGTCGGCAGCCCCAGCATTTT.

This chain joins TRBV29-1 and TRBJ2-7; a weak D match, TRBD2 (6 bases). V lost 4 bases and J 6 bases, leaving 16 bases between the germline ends. This CDR3 comprises 13 residues. Germline V lookup: CDR1 SQVTM, CDR2 ANQGSEA. CDR3 loop: CSVGSGVFPEQYF. The CDR3 region has the DNA TGCAGCGTTGGGTCGGGGGTATTTCCCGAGCAGTACTTC.